A few counts support the clone carrying this T cell receptor (beta chain). Trimming stripped 3 bases from V and 4 bases from J, with 18 bases between. The CDR3 spans 16 residues. The germline V gene encodes CDR1 SGHAT and CDR2 FQNNGV. In TCRdb, the RT-PCR reads were re-called with MiXCR into one record per CDR3 protein. The data show 500,000 to 550,000 distinct CDR3 sequences, approximately 7.6% seen once. The source of the sample is a study of response to subunit inactivated influenza vaccine. The input for sequencing was PBMCs from blood, taken roughly 24 months after vaccination. V is TRBV11-2 and J is TRBJ1-2; a weak D match, TRBD1 (6 bases). The TCR comes from a man between 50 and 75 years old who received an inactivated influenza vaccine. For the CDR3, the DNA is TGTGCCAGCAGCTTTGTACCGGGGGCCTCGGGCTATGGCTACACCTTC. Residues: CASSFVPGASGYGYTF.